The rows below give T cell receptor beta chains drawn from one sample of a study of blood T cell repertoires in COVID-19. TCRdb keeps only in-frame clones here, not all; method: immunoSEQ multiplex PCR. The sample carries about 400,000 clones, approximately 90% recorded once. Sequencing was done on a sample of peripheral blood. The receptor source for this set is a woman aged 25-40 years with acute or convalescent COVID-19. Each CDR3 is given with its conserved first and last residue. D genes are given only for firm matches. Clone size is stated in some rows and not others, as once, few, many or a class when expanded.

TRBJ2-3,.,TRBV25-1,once,CASSEFGGTSTDTQYF,TGTGCCAGCAGTGAATTTGGGGGGACTAGCACAGATACGCAGTATTTT
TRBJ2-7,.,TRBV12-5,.,CASGLSGLFYEQYF,TGTGCTAGTGGACTTTCGGGACTTTTCTACGAGCAGTACTTC
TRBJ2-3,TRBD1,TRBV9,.,CASSVVTGGSTDTQYF,TGTGCCAGCAGCGTAGTTACAGGGGGAAGCACAGATACGCAGTATTTT
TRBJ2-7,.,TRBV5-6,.,CASSLYNYEQYF,TGTGCCAGCAGCTTGTACAACTACGAGCAGTACTTC
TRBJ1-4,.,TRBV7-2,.,CASSSGGEWGWEKLFF,TGTGCCAGCAGCTCCGGAGGGGAGTGGGGTTGGGAAAAACTGTTTTTT
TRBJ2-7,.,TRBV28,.,CASKTGYEQYF,TGTGCCAGCAAAACAGGGTACGAGCAGTACTTC
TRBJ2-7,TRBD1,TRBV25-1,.,CASSGRTGLYEQYF,TGTGCCAGCAGTGGACGGACAGGGCTCTACGAGCAGTACTTC
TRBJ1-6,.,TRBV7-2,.,CASTPTGGYNSPLHF,TGTGCCAGCACGCCCACCGGGGGTTATAATTCACCCCTCCACTTT
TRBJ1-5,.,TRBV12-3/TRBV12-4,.,CASSLGPSQPQHF,TGTGCCAGCAGTTTAGGCCCGAGCCAGCCCCAGCATTTT
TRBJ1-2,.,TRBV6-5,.,CASSYSSQGYGYTF,TGTGCCAGCAGTTACTCGTCCCAGGGGTATGGCTACACCTTC
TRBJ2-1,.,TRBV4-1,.,CASSQPLGGAYNEQFF,TGCGCCAGCAGCCAACCATTGGGGGGGGCTTACAATGAGCAGTTCTTC
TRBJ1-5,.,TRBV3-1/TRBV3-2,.,CASSQGTNQPQHF,TGTGCCAGCAGCCAGGGCACTAATCAGCCCCAGCATTTT
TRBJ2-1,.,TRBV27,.,CASTPYSSLYNEQFF,TGTGCCAGCACTCCTTACTCATCACTTTACAATGAGCAGTTCTTC
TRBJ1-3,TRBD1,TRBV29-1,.,CSVEGIQGAGNTIYF,TGCAGCGTTGAAGGTATTCAGGGGGCAGGAAACACCATATATTTT
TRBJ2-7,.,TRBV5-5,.,CASSKWTDEQYF,TGTGCCAGCAGCAAATGGACAGATGAGCAGTACTTC
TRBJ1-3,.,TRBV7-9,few,CASSFGQHSGNTIYF,TGTGCCAGCAGCTTCGGACAGCACTCTGGAAACACCATATATTTT
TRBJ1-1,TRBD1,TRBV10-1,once,CASSDTGGSEAFF,TGCGCCAGCAGTGATACAGGGGGCTCTGAAGCTTTCTTT
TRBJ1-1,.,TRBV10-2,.,CASSDHRVAEAFF,TGCGCCAGCAGTGATCACAGGGTGGCTGAAGCTTTCTTT
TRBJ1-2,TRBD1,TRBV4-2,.,CASSHQTGEDGYTF,TGTGCCAGCAGCCACCAAACAGGGGAAGATGGCTACACCTTC
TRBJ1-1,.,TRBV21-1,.,CASSKVGTGEEKTEAFF,TGTGCCAGCAGCAAAGTCGGGACAGGGGAGGAGAAGACTGAAGCTTTCTTT
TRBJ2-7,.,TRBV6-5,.,CASSSAGSYEQYF,TGTGCCAGCAGTTCGGCGGGCTCCTACGAGCAGTACTTC
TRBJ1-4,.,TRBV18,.,CASSPLATNEKLFF,TGTGCCAGCTCTCCCCTTGCAACTAATGAAAAACTGTTTTTT
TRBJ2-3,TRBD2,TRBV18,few,CASSPGLAGGSTDTQYF,TGTGCCAGCTCACCAGGCCTAGCGGGGGGGAGCACAGATACGCAGTATTTT
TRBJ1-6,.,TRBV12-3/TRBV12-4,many,CASSLGDTSPLHF,TGTGCCAGCAGTTTAGGGGACACTTCACCCCTCCACTTT
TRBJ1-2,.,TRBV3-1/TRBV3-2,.,CASSQGHSGNYGYTF,TGTGCCAGCAGCCAAGGTCACTCGGGTAACTATGGCTACACCTTC
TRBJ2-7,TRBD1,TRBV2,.,CASSGQGANF,TGTGCCAGCAGTGGACAGGGCGCTAACTTC